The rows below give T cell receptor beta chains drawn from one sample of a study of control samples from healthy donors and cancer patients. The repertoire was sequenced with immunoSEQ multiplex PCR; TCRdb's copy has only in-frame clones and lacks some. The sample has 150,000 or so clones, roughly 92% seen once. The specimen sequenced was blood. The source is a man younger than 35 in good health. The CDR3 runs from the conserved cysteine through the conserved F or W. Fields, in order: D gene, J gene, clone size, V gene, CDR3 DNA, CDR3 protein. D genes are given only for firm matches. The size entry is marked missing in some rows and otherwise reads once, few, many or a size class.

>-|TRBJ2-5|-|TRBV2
TGTGCCAGCAGTGAAGGAGGGTGGTTGGAGACCCAGTACTTC
CASSEGGWLETQYF
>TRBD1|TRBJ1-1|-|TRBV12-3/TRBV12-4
TGTGCCAGCAGTCGCGGGACAGGGACTGAAGCTTTCTTT
CASSRGTGTEAFF
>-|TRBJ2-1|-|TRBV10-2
TGCGCCAGCAGAACTAGTTACAATGAGCAGTTCTTC
CASRTSYNEQFF
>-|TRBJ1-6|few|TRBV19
TGTGCCAGTAGTAGGTCCCGGGGGCGCCGGGGCTCCTATAATTCACCCCTCCACTTT
CASSRSRGRRGSYNSPLHF
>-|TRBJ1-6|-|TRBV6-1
TGTGCCAGCAGTGAAAGTCCGGATCTACCCCTCCACTTT
CASSESPDLPLHF
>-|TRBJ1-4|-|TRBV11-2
TGTGCCAGCAGCTCAGCCCCCCGGGGACGTAAGGAAAAACTGTTTTTT
CASSSAPRGRKEKLFF
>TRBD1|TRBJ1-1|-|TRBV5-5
TGTGCCAGCAGCTGGTCCGGGACAGGGAGTATCGGTGAAGCTTTCTTT
CASSWSGTGSIGEAFF
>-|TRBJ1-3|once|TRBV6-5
TGTGCCAGCGGGGGCTCTGGAAACACCATATATTTT
CASGGSGNTIYF
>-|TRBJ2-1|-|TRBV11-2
TGTGCCAGCAGCCTTATCCGAGGGCGGTACAATGAGCAGTTCTTC
CASSLIRGRYNEQFF
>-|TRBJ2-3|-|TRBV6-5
TGTGCCAGCAGTTACTCTCCGCAAGATACGCAGTATTTT
CASSYSPQDTQYF
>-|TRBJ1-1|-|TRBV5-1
TGCGCCAGCAGCCCCCAGTCCCAAAGTGAGAACACTGAAGCTTTCTTT
CASSPQSQSENTEAFF
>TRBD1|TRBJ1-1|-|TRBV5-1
TGCGCCAGCAGCTTGGCTCCCTCCGGGACAGGGTCTGAAGCTTTCTTT
CASSLAPSGTGSEAFF
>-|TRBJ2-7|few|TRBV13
TGTGCCAGCCCCCGGCGCATGGACGCCTACGAGCAGTACTTC
CASPRRMDAYEQYF
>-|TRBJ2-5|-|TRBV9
TGTGCCAGCAGCGTATCGGAAGAGACCCAGTACTTC
CASSVSEETQYF
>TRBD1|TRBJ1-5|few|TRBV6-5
TGTGCCAGCAGTCCTACAGGGGTCAATCAGCCCCAGCATTTT
CASSPTGVNQPQHF
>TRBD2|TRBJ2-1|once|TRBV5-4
TGTGCCTGCGGTGCGGGGGGGCTACCCTTCAATGAGCAGTTCTTC
CACGAGGLPFNEQFF
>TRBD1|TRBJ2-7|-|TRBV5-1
TGCCCCAGCACACCTCCGGGACAGGGACCCTACGAGCAGTACTTC
CPSTPPGQGPYEQYF
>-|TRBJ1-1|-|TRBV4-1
TGCGCCAGCAGCCAAGGGCGAAAATTCCAGGGAACTGAAGCTTTCTTT
CASSQGRKFQGTEAFF
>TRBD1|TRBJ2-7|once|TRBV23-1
TGCGCCAGCAGTCCCGGGACAGGGGGTCGTGAGCAGTACTTC
CASSPGTGGREQYF
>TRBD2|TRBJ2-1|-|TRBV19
TGTGCCAGTAGGGGACTAGCGTCCGTTGATGAGCAGTTCTTC
CASRGLASVDEQFF
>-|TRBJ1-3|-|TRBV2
TGTGCCAGCACCCAAGGGTACTCTGGAAACACCATATATTTT
CASTQGYSGNTIYF
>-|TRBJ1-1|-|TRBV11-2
TGTGCCAGCAGCTTAAACGGTAACGCTGAAGCTTTCTTT
CASSLNGNAEAFF
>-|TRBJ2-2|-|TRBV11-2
TGTGCCAGCAGCTTGGGGGCCGGGGAGCTGTTTTTT
CASSLGAGELFF
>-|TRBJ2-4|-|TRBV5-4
TGTGCCAGCAGCTCGGGGGAAGTAGCCAAAAACATTCAGTACTTC
CASSSGEVAKNIQYF
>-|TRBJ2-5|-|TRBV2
TGTGCCAGCAAGGAGGGGAGGGGGGAGACCCAGTACTTC
CASKEGRGETQYF
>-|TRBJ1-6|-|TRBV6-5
TGTGCCAGCAGTATGGGCAATTCACCCCTCCACTTT
CASSMGNSPLHF
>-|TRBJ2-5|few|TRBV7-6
TGTGCCAGCAGCTTGGGAAACCGGCCGGGACATCCCGTCCAAGAGACCCAGTACTTC
CASSLGNRPGHPVQETQYF